This T cell receptor (beta chain) was identified in a study of T cell responses to AZD1222 COVID-19 vaccine. At the level of the study: Pooling covered second doses at about 4 or about 12 weeks. Broader study findings: Two doses of AZD1222 preceded a rise in Spike-specific TCR breadth and depth. The repertoires were collected only after the peak T cell response. Donor demographics were predominantly white British with a female majority; clonal diversity may be underestimated.

Produced via immunoSEQ multiplex PCR; TCRdb's table is partial and in-frame only. Here the sample spans over 120,000 clones, roughly nine tenths being singletons. The germline V gene has CDR1 SGHVS and CDR2 FNYEAQ. Germline trimming cut 3 bases from V and 4 bases from J; bases unmatched to any gene: 8. The CDR3 length is 16 residues. A word on this clone: Its matching antigen is unknown.

Material: peripheral blood, obtained on day 0 of AZD1222 vaccination. The chain uses TRBV7-6 and TRBJ2-3; 9 bases are shared with TRBD1. The receptor comes from an adult in good health. CDR3 in DNA: TGTGCCAGCAGCTTGGGGACAGGGTTGTTAGCAGATACGCAGTATTTT. Its protein is CASSLGTGLLADTQYF.